Following are 25 T cell receptor beta chains from one sample sequenced in a study of T-cell memory formation after mild COVID-19. TCRdb analysed the 5' RACE reads with MiXCR anew, one entry per CDR3 protein. This repertoire shows under 700,000 distinct CDR3 sequences, around 21% found once; its top ten account for under 15%. The sequenced material came from PBMCs or a T cell subset sorted from them (not recorded which). These receptors came from an adult woman who had mild COVID-19 (a few samples of this study predate the infection). Cell type and time point are not known.

The rearrangement uses TRBV7-6 and TRBJ2-2; D unclear. V dropped 0 bases and J dropped 0 bases, with 8 bases sitting between them. Germline-derived CDR1 and CDR2 are SGHVS and FNYEAQ. The CDR3 spans 16 residues. CDR3 nucleotide sequence: TGTGCCAGCAGCTTAGCAGGACGGGCGAACACCGGGGAGCTGTTTTTT. The encoded protein is CASSLAGRANTGELFF.

In its sample, this clonotype was seen a few times. The rearrangement links TRBV30 to TRBJ2-7; 9 nucleotides match TRBD1. The CDR3 length is 14 residues. Trimming removed 2 bases from V and 3 bases from J; junction bases left unmatched: 5. The V gene's germline CDR1 is GTSNPN and CDR2 SVGIG (reference sequence). CDR3 sequence reads: CAWSTGTGNYEQYF. For the CDR3, the DNA is TGTGCCTGGAGTACCGGGACAGGGAACTACGAGCAGTACTTC.

This clonotype was seen at least ten times. V gene TRBV4-2 combines with J gene TRBJ1-5; TRBD1 agrees at 8 bases. V dropped 0 bases and J dropped 4; count of bases not matched to a gene: 5. The germline gives CDR1 LGHNA, CDR2 YNFKEQ. This CDR3 spans 16 amino acids. CDR3 residues: CASSQEVQGANQPQHF. The CDR3 DNA sequence: TGTGCCAGCAGCCAAGAAGTTCAGGGGGCAAATCAGCCCCAGCATTTT.

In its sample, this clonotype was seen a few times. The J gene is TRBJ1-1, the V gene TRBV4-1; the D gene is possibly TRBD1 (6 bases). The V end lost 1 base, the J end lost 11 bases, and 23 bases lay between the germline ends. The CDR3 covers 16 residues. The germline V gene has CDR1 MGHRA and CDR2 YSYEKL. The CDR3 reads CASSQVGGGAAGLAFF. The CDR3 bases are TGCGCCAGCAGCCAAGTGGGCGGGGGGGCCGCCGGGTTGGCTTTCTTT.

The V call is TRBV5-5, the J call TRBJ1-2; no firm D call. Germline values: CDR1 SGHKS, CDR2 YYEKEE (reference sequence). V lost 1 base, J lost 7 bases, and 14 bases lay in between. The CDR3 consists of 14 residues. CDR3 in amino acids: CASSLRTAESGYTF. The CDR3 coding sequence is TGTGCCAGCAGCTTGCGGACGGCGGAGAGTGGCTACACCTTC.

This clonotype showed up just a few times. The V call is TRBV20-1, the J call TRBJ2-5, with D tentatively TRBD1 (6 bases). V shed 4 bases and J shed 5 bases, with 20 bases lying between them. This CDR3 is 15 amino acids long. Per germline, CDR1 DFQATT and CDR2 SNEGSKA (reference sequence). CDR3 nucleotide sequence: TGCAGTGCTAAGACCACAGGGCTACTGAGGGAGACCCAGTACTTC. It specifies CSAKTTGLLRETQYF.

The rearrangement uses TRBV5-1 and TRBJ1-1, with TRBD1 matching 7 bases. The CDR3 sequence is 15 residues long. Trimming at V came to 4 bases and at J to 1 base, leaving 7 bases not matched to a gene. Germline CDR1 and CDR2: SGHRS and YFSETQ. This CDR3 reads CASSGRQGGNTEAFF. In DNA form, the CDR3 reads TGCGCCAGCAGCGGCCGACAGGGAGGGAACACTGAAGCTTTCTTT.

This clonotype was picked up a small number of times. This sequence joins TRBV24-1 and TRBJ2-1, with D perhaps TRBD1 or TRBD2 (6 bases each). The CDR3 spans 16 residues. Per the germline V gene, CDR1 is KGHDR and CDR2 is SFDVKD. V shed 7 bases and J shed 3 bases, with 18 bases lying between them. CDR3 protein: CATREFWGAFYNEQFF. The CDR3 nucleotides are TGTGCCACCAGGGAGTTTTGGGGGGCCTTCTACAATGAGCAGTTCTTC.

This clonotype has a handful of counts. The gene calls are TRBV15 and TRBJ2-3; D unclear. Germline V gives CDR1 LNHNV, CDR2 YYDKDF (reference sequence). The CDR3 totals 13 residues. The germline V and J ends were trimmed by 0 bases and 5 bases, with 6 bases remaining between them. CDR3 DNA sequence: TGTGCCACCAGCAGAGACGCGAGAGATACGCAGTATTTT. This gives the protein CATSRDARDTQYF.

This clonotype has more than one count but fewer than ten. V and J are TRBV5-5 and TRBJ2-1, with 7 bases matching TRBD1. CDR1 and CDR2 (germline): SGHKS, YYEKEE (reference sequence). V shed 3 bases, J shed 8 bases, and the junction held 8 bases outside the gene matches. The CDR3 loop spans 14 amino acids. For the CDR3, the DNA is TGTGCCAGCAGCTATATGACAGGGACGGATGAGCAGTTCTTC. Protein: CASSYMTGTDEQFF.

This clonotype was detected only a few times. The chain joins TRBV7-2 to TRBJ2-5; 9 bases match TRBD1. This CDR3 has 14 amino acids. Per germline, CDR1 SGHTA and CDR2 FQGNSA. V was pared by 1 base and J by 5 bases, with 2 bases of the junction left unmatched. The DNA of the CDR3 is TGTGCCAGCAGCTTAGTTGGGACAGGGGAGACCCAGTACTTC. Translating it yields CASSLVGTGETQYF.

The chain is built from TRBV5-1 and TRBJ2-5; D gene uncertain. V was clipped by 0 bases and J by 4 bases, with 7 bases between them. The length of the CDR3 is 13 residues. Germline V lookup: CDR1 SGHRS, CDR2 YFSETQ. The CDR3 bases are TGCGCCAGCAGCTTGGAAAATGGAGAGACCCAGTACTTC. Its translation: CASSLENGETQYF.

V and J are TRBV13 and TRBJ2-7, with 7 nucleotides matching TRBD1. J lost 7 bases, V lost 5 bases, and 8 bases had no gene match. Germline CDR1 and CDR2: PRHDT and FYEKMQ (reference sequence). The CDR3 is 13 amino acids. CDR3 nucleotides: TGTGCCAGCAGCCAAATCACAGGGGTTGAGCAGTACTTC. Amino acids: CASSQITGVEQYF.

The CDR3 is CASSLYGATGETEAFF. CDR3 nucleotides: TGTGCCAGCAGCTTGTATGGGGCCACCGGAGAGACTGAAGCTTTCTTT. This sequence joins TRBV5-6 and TRBJ1-1; TRBD1 might be the D (5 bases). V lost 1 base to trimming and J lost 5 bases, with 18 bases between them. The CDR3 consists of 16 residues. The germline V gene has CDR1 SGHDT and CDR2 YYEEEE. The whole variable domain, filled in from reference TRBV5-6 and TRBJ1-1, reads DAGVTQSPTHLIKTRGQQVTLRCSPKSGHDTVSWYQQALGQGPQFIFQYYEEEERQRGNFPDRFSGHQFPNYSSELNVNALLLGDSALYLCASSLYGATGETEAFFGQGTRLTVV.

This clonotype is a singleton in its sample. V is TRBV20-1 and J is TRBJ1-5; D uncertain. The CDR3 has 12 amino acids. Trimming pared 7 bases from V and 5 bases from J, leaving 12 bases between. The germline gives CDR1 DFQATT, CDR2 SNEGSKA (reference sequence). CDR3 residues: CSERTSDQPQHF. As DNA, the CDR3 is TGCAGTGAAAGGACGAGCGATCAGCCCCAGCATTTT.

This clonotype was observed a handful of times. V gene TRBV19 combines with J gene TRBJ1-3; 8 nucleotides align to TRBD1. Germline assignment: CDR1 LNHDA and CDR2 SQIVND (reference sequence). Germline trimming cut 3 bases from V and 0 bases from J; bases unmatched to any gene: 10. The CDR3 loop spans 18 amino acids. The DNA for the CDR3 is TGTGCCAGTAGTATTCGGTGGGCCGACAGGGGCTCTGGAAACACCATATATTTT. This sequence encodes CASSIRWADRGSGNTIYF.

The chain employs TRBV15 and TRBJ2-5; 10 bases are shared with TRBD2. There are 18 residues in the CDR3. The V gene end was trimmed by 5 bases and the J gene end by 0 bases; junction bases not matched to a gene: 12. Germline V gene sequence: CDR1 LNHNV, CDR2 YYDKDF (reference sequence). CDR3 sequence (DNA): TGTGCCACCAGCTCCGGCCCTAGCGGGGGAGATGACCAAGAGACCCAGTACTTC. It yields the protein CATSSGPSGGDDQETQYF. Complete variable domain (other parts from reference TRBV15 and TRBJ2-5): DAMVIQNPRYQVTQFGKPVTLSCSQTLNHNVMYWYQQKSSQAPKLLFHYYDKDFNNEADTPDNFQSRRPNTSFCFLDIRSPGLGDTAMYLCATSSGPSGGDDQETQYFGPGTRLLVL.

This chain links TRBV7-9 with TRBJ2-3; 9 bases agree with TRBD2. This CDR3 is built from 16 residues. V gave up 5 bases and J gave up 3 bases; unmatched junction bases: 9. CDR1 SEHNR and CDR2 FQNEAQ come from the germline V gene (reference sequence). The CDR3 coding sequence is TGTGCCAGCAGCGCCTCTAGCGGGGAGTTAACAGATACGCAGTATTTT. Protein product: CASSASSGELTDTQYF.

This sequence joins TRBV6-4 and TRBJ2-1, with D tentatively TRBD1 (5 bases). CDR3 length equals 16 residues. Germline CDR1 reads MRHNA; CDR2 reads SNTAGT. V lost 0 bases, J lost 1 base, and 10 bases lay in between. The CDR3 sequence is CASSDSVTASYNEQFF. DNA of the CDR3: TGTGCCAGCAGTGACTCGGTGACAGCTTCCTACAATGAGCAGTTCTTC.

The chain joins TRBV3-1 to TRBJ1-1; D might be TRBD1 (5 bases). With 4 bases removed from V and 5 bases from J, the gap between germline ends came to 20 bases. The CDR3 runs 16 residues. Germline-derived CDR1 and CDR2 are LGHDT and YNNKEL (reference sequence). CDR3 residues: CASSPGDSWVGTEAFF. Written as DNA, the CDR3 is TGTGCCAGCAGCCCTGGGGACTCCTGGGTAGGGACTGAAGCTTTCTTT.

The chain is built from TRBV9 and TRBJ2-7, with TRBD1 identical over 10 bases. The CDR3 totals 14 residues. The V gene end was trimmed by 8 bases and the J gene end by 5 bases; junction bases not matched to a gene: 10. Germline-derived CDR1 and CDR2 are SGDLS and YYNGEE. The CDR3 protein is CARQRQGASDEQYF. The CDR3 region has the DNA TGTGCCAGGCAGAGACAGGGGGCGTCCGACGAGCAGTACTTC.

CDR3 loop: CASSIYGGEQFF. In nucleotides, the CDR3 is TGTGCCAGCAGCATTTACGGGGGGGAGCAGTTCTTC. The chain recombines TRBV7-9 with TRBJ2-1; 7 nucleotides match TRBD2. The CDR3 is 12 amino acids. V shed 5 bases, J shed 10 bases, and the junction held 5 bases outside the gene matches. The germline CDR1 and CDR2 sequences are SEHNR and FQNEAQ (reference sequence). The entire variable domain, with the rest obtained from reference TRBV7-9 and TRBJ2-1, is as follows: DTGVSQNPRHKITKRGQNVTFRCDPISEHNRLYWYRQTLGQGPEFLTYFQNEAQLEKSRLLSDRFSAERPKGSFSTLEIQRTEQGDSAMYLCASSIYGGEQFFGPGTRLTVL.

J is TRBJ2-7 and V is TRBV10-3; tentatively, D is TRBD1 or TRBD2 (5 bases each). The CDR3 runs to 15 residues. V lost 2 bases, J lost 4 bases, and 15 bases lay in between. CDR1 is ENHRY, CDR2 SYGVKD, per germline. CDR3 residues: CAISETGTGRYEQYF. The CDR3 DNA is TGTGCCATCAGTGAGACCGGGACCGGGCGATACGAGCAGTACTTC.

In this sample, this clonotype turned up many times. The chain links TRBV5-1 to TRBJ2-1; tentative D call: TRBD2 (5 bases). Between the trimmed V and J ends, which lost 6 bases and 4 bases, there was a span of 11 bases. The CDR3 contains 13 residues. Germline CDR1 is SGHRS and CDR2 is YFSETQ. CDR3 in DNA: TGCGCCAGCACTCTGGGAGCATACAATGAGCAGTTCTTC. It specifies CASTLGAYNEQFF. The whole variable domain, filled in from reference TRBV5-1 and TRBJ2-1, reads KAGVTQTPRYLIKTRGQQVTLSCSPISGHRSVSWYQQTPGQGLQFLFEYFSETQRNKGNFPGRFSGRQFSNSRSEMNVSTLELGDSALYLCASTLGAYNEQFFGPGTRLTVL.

The V call is TRBV29-1, the J call TRBJ1-2, with D maybe TRBD1 (6 bases). The CDR3 is 13 amino acids. Germline assignment: CDR1 SQVTM and CDR2 ANQGSEA. The V end lost 5 bases, the J end lost 1 base, and 11 bases lay between the germline ends. CDR3 protein: CSVSGDFNYGYTF. CDR3 DNA: TGCAGCGTTTCAGGGGATTTTAACTATGGCTACACCTTC.